This section outlines one T cell receptor (beta chain) sequence together with its context. Its matching antigen is unknown. The data originate from a study of cytomegalovirus exposure and HLA in healthy donors. In the study overall: From donors who were HLA-typed, an early data release held approximately 84 million unique TCRs. Findings and caveats of the study: Among the most significant clusters, several appeared linked to common viral pathogens in a later analysis. The study recorded 160 or so TCR beta chains that were cytomegalovirus-associated. Most of the TCR beta V segments (in an earlier analysis) were productive either about 90% or about 30% of the time.

Trimming took 5 bases from V and 5 from J, leaving 9 bases between them. Germline assignment: CDR1 SGHVS and CDR2 FNYEAQ. The CDR3 is 13 amino acids. The PCR employed 60 Vbeta primers together with 13 Jbeta primers. The method was immunoSEQ multiplex PCR; TCRdb's version includes in-frame clones alone and lacks a portion of them. The sample has about 160,000 clones; the top ten hold around 1.9%. The rearrangement uses TRBV7-6 and TRBJ2-2; D perhaps matches TRBD2 (5 bases). The TCR was taken from a man aged 30 to 39 in good health and CMV-seronegative. Sequenced: PBMCs. DNA for the CDR3: TGTGCCAGCAGCACACTAGAAACCGGGGAGCTGTTTTTT. It translates to CASSTLETGELFF.